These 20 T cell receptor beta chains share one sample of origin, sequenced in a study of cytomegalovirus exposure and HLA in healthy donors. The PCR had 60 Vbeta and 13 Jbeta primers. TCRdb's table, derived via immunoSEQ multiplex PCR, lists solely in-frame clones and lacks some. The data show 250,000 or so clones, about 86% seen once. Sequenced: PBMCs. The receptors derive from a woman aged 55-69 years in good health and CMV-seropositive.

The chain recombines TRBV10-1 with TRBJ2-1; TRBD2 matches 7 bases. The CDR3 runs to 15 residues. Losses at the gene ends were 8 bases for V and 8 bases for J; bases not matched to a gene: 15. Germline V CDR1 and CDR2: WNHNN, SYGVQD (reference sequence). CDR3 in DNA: TGCGCCAGCTCCCACGGGGAGGGCCGTGGGGATGAGCAGTTCTTC. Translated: CASSHGEGRGDEQFF.

CDR3 DNA: TGTGCCACTGATAGGACAGGGGGCGCGTCTGAAGCTTTCTTT. Protein: CATDRTGGASEAFF. This chain links TRBV10-3 with TRBJ1-1, with 11 positions matching TRBD1. V lost 10 bases to trimming and J lost 6 bases; unmatched junction nucleotides: 10. The CDR3 totals 14 residues. The germline gives CDR1 ENHRY, CDR2 SYGVKD.

DNA of the CDR3: TGTGCCAGCAGCTTAGAAGGGGCGCGGAGCATATATTTT. Encoded protein: CASSLEGARSIYF. The chain couples TRBV7-9 to TRBJ1-3; possibly TRBD1 for D (5 bases). Germline loops: CDR1 SEHNR, CDR2 FQNEAQ (reference sequence). The CDR3 extends over 13 amino acids. V lost 1 base and J lost 12, with 13 bases in between.

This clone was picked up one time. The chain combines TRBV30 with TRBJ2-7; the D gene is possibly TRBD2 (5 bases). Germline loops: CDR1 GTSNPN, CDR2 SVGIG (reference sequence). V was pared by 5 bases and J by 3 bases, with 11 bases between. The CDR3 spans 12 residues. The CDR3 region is CAWGSAVYEQYF. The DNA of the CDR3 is TGTGCCTGGGGGAGCGCGGTCTACGAGCAGTACTTC.

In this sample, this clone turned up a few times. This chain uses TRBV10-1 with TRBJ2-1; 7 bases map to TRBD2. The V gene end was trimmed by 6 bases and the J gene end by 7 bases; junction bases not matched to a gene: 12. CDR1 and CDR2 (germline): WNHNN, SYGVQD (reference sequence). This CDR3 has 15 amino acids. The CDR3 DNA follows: TGCGCCAGCAGCTTGACTTTGGGAGGGCGTAATGAGCAGTTCTTC. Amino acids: CASSLTLGGRNEQFF.

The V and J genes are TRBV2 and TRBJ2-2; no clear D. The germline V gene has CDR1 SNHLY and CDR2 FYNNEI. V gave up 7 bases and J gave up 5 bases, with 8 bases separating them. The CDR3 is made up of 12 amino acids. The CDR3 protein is CASTPTTGELFF. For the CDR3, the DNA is TGTGCCAGCACGCCGACAACCGGGGAGCTGTTTTTT.

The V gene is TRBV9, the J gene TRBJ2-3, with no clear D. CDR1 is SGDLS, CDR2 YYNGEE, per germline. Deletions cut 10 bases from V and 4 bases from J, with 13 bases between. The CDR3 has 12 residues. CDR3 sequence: CASGEPPDTQYF. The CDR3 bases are TGTGCCTCAGGCGAGCCCCCAGATACGCAGTATTTT.

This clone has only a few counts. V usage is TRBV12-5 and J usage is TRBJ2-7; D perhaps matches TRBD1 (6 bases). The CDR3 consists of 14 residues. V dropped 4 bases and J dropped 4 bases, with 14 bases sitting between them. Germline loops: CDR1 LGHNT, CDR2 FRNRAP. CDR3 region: CASGSPDSPYEQYF. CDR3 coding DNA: TGTGCTAGTGGTTCCCCGGACAGCCCGTACGAGCAGTACTTC.

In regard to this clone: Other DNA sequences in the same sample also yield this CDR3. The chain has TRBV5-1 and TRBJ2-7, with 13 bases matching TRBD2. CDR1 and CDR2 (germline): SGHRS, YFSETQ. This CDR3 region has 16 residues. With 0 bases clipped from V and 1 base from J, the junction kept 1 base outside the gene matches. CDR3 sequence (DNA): TGCGCCAGCAGCTTGGGGACTAGCGGGAGTTCCTACGAGCAGTACTTC. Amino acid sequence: CASSLGTSGSSYEQYF.

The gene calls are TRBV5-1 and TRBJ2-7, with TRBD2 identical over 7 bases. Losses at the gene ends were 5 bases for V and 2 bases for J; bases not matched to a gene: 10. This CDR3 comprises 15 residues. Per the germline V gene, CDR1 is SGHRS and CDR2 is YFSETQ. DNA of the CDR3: TGCGCCAGCAGAGACTCAAGCGGGACTCCCTACGAGCAGTACTTC. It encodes CASRDSSGTPYEQYF.

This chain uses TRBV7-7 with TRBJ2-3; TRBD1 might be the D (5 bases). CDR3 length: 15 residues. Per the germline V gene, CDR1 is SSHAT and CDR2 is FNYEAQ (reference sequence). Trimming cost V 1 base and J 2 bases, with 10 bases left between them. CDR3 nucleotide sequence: TGTGCCAGCAGCTTAGGGGGCAGCTACACAGATACGCAGTATTTT. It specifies CASSLGGSYTDTQYF.

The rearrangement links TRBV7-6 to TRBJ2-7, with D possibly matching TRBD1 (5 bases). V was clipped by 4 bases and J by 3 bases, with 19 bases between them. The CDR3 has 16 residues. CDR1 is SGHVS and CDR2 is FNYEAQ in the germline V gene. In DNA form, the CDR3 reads TGTGCCAGCAGCTCCTCCCCAGGGATGCTCAGCTACGAGCAGTACTTC. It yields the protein CASSSSPGMLSYEQYF. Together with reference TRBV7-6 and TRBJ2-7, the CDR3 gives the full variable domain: GAGVSQSPRYKVTKRGQDVALRCDPISGHVSLYWYRQALGQGPEFLTYFNYEAQQDKSGLPNDRFSAERPEGSISTLTIQRTEQRDSAMYRCASSSSPGMLSYEQYFGPGTRLTVT.

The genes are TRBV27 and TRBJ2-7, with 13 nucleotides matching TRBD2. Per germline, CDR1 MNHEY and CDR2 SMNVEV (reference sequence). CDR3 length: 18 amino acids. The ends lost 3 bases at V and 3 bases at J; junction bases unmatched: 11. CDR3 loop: CASSLRRTGTSGIYEQYF. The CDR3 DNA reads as TGTGCCAGCAGTTTGCGCCGAACGGGGACTAGCGGGATCTACGAGCAGTACTTC.

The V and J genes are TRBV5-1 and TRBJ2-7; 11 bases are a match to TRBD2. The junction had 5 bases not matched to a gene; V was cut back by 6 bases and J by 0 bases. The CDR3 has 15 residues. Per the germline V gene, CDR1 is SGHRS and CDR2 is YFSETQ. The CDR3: CASTPLAGGSYEQYF. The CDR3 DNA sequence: TGCGCCAGCACCCCGCTAGCGGGAGGCTCCTACGAGCAGTACTTC.

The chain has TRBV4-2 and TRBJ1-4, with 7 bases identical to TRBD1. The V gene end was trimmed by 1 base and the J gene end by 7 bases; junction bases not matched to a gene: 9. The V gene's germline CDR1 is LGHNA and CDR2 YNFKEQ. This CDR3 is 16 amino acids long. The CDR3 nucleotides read TGTGCCAGCAGCCAAGGAACGAACAGGGGCGGTGAAAAACTGTTTTTT. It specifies CASSQGTNRGGEKLFF.

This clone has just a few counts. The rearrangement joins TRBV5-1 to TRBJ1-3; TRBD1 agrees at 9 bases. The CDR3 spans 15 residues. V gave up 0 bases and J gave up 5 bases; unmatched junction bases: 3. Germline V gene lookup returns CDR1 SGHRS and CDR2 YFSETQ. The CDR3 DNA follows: TGCGCCAGCAGCTTGGCGGGACAGGGCAGAAACACCATATATTTT. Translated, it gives CASSLAGQGRNTIYF.

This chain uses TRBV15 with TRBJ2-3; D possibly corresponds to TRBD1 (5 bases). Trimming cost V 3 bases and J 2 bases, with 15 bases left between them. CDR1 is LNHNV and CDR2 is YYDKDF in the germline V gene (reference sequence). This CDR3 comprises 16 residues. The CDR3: CATSSWGGTYTDTQYF. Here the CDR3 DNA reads TGTGCCACCAGCAGCTGGGGCGGAACCTACACAGATACGCAGTATTTT.

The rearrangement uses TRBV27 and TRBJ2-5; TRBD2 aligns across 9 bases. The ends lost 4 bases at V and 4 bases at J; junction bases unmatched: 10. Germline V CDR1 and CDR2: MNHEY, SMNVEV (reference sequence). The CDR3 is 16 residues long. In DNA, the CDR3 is TGTGCCAGCAGTTCACGTCGGACTAGCGTTTCAGAGACCCAGTACTTC. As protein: CASSSRRTSVSETQYF.

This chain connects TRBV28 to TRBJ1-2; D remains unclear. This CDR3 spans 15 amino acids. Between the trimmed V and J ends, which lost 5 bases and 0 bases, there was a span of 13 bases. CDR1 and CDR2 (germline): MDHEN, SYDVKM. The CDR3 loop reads CASSLTRRPNYGYTF. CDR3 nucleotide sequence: TGTGCCAGCAGTCTTACCAGGCGTCCTAACTATGGCTACACCTTC.

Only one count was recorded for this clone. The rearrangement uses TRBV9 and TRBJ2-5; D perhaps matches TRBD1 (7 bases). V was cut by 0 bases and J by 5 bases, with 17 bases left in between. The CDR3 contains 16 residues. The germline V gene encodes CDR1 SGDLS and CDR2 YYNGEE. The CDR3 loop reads CASSVAGGGRLETQYF. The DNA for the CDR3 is TGTGCCAGCAGCGTAGCAGGAGGGGGCAGGCTGGAGACCCAGTACTTC.